One sample yielded the 23 T cell receptor beta chains listed below, sequenced in a study of blood T cell repertoires in COVID-19. Generated by immunoSEQ multiplex PCR, the TCRdb table keeps only in-frame clones and is missing some. The data show fewer than 130,000 clones, around 80% seen once. The material sequenced was peripheral blood. Receptor source: a man between 65 and 85 years old with active or convalescent COVID-19.

This clone has only one observation. The CDR3 nucleotides are TGTGCCAGCAGCCGGACTAGCGGTACCTACAATGAGCAGTTCTTC. Amino acid sequence: CASSRTSGTYNEQFF. The genes are TRBV9 and TRBJ2-1; 10 positions match TRBD2. This CDR3 comprises 15 residues. CDR1 SGDLS and CDR2 YYNGEE come from the germline V gene. The ends lost 4 bases at V and 2 bases at J; junction bases unmatched: 3. The full variable domain, rest sourced from reference TRBV9 and TRBJ2-1, is DSGVTQTPKHLITATGQRVTLRCSPRSGDLSVYWYQQSLDQGLQFLIQYYNGEERAKGNILERFSAQQFPDLHSELNLSSLELGDSALYFCASSRTSGTYNEQFFGPGTRLTVL.

The V and J genes are TRBV7-3 and TRBJ2-3, with D perhaps matching TRBD2 (6 bases). The CDR3 has 13 residues. Germline lookup yields CDR1 SGHTA and CDR2 FQGTGA. Between the trimmed V and J ends, which lost 5 bases and 2 bases, there was a span of 8 bases. This CDR3 is CASSRGITDTQYF. CDR3 bases: TGTGCCAGCAGCCGGGGGATCACAGATACGCAGTATTTT. The whole variable domain, remainder taken from reference TRBV7-3 and TRBJ2-3, is GAGVSQTPSNKVTEKGKYVELRCDPISGHTALYWYRQSLGQGPEFLIYFQGTGAADDSGLPNDRFFAVRPEGSVSTLKIQRTERGDSAVYLCASSRGITDTQYFGPGTRLTVL.

V is TRBV5-6 and J is TRBJ2-1; D call uncertain. Germline loops: CDR1 SGHDT, CDR2 YYEEEE. The length of the CDR3 is 14 residues. V dropped 3 bases and J dropped 10 bases, with 17 bases sitting between them. CDR3: CASSSEARRMEQFF. The CDR3 DNA is TGTGCCAGCAGCTCCGAGGCGAGACGGATGGAGCAGTTCTTC. The full variable domain, in which reference TRBV5-6 and TRBJ2-1 provide the parts outside the CDR3, is DAGVTQSPTHLIKTRGQQVTLRCSPKSGHDTVSWYQQALGQGPQFIFQYYEEEERQRGNFPDRFSGHQFPNYSSELNVNALLLGDSALYLCASSSEARRMEQFFGPGTRLTVL.

This chain connects TRBV5-4 to TRBJ2-3, with a tentative D call TRBD2 (5 bases). The germline V gene encodes CDR1 SGHNT and CDR2 YYREEE (reference sequence). The CDR3 spans 14 residues. V gave up 4 bases and J gave up 0 bases, with 9 bases separating them. The CDR3 DNA sequence: TGTGCCAGCAGCCCCCGGACTAGCACAGATACGCAGTATTTT. Translation gives CASSPRTSTDTQYF. Combining the CDR3 with reference TRBV5-4 and TRBJ2-3 gives the whole variable domain ETGVTQSPTHLIKTRGQQVTLRCSSQSGHNTVSWYQQALGQGPQFIFQYYREEENGRGNFPPRFSGLQFPNYSSELNVNALELDDSALYLCASSPRTSTDTQYFGPGTRLTVL.

In this sample, this clone turned up a few times. The chain uses TRBV27 and TRBJ2-7; 7 bases are shared with TRBD1. J lost 6 bases, V lost 6 bases, and 5 bases had no gene match. Germline loops: CDR1 MNHEY, CDR2 SMNVEV (reference sequence). This CDR3 is built from 12 residues. CDR3 loop: CASSRDSREQYF. As DNA, the CDR3 is TGTGCCAGCAGCCGGGACAGTCGCGAGCAGTACTTC.

The rearrangement links TRBV12-3 or TRBV12-4 to TRBJ2-5, with no clear D. The length of the CDR3 is 12 residues. V was shortened by 2 bases and J by 9 bases, with 10 bases between the two germline ends. In DNA, the CDR3 is TGTGCCAGCAGTTTAACCGACATTCCCCAGTACTTC. As protein: CASSLTDIPQYF.

This chain uses TRBV10-3 with TRBJ2-7; TRBD1 matches 10 bases. Germline V CDR1 and CDR2: ENHRY, SYGVKD. V lost 3 bases and J lost 4; bases outside the gene matches: 6. The CDR3 contains 15 residues. The CDR3 DNA is TGTGCCATCAGTGACGACGGGACAGGGGTTTACGAGCAGTACTTC. It codes for CAISDDGTGVYEQYF.

The CDR3 DNA reads TGTGCCAGCAGCTTAAACCCAGATACTAACTATGGCTACACCTTC. It codes for CASSLNPDTNYGYTF. The chain combines TRBV7-3 with TRBJ1-2; D call uncertain. Germline loops: CDR1 SGHTA, CDR2 FQGTGA. The V gene lost 1 base and the J gene lost 0 bases, with 9 bases spanning the gap. The CDR3 contains 15 residues.

The chain uses TRBV11-2 and TRBJ2-5, with 7 positions matching TRBD1. Germline assignment: CDR1 SGHAT and CDR2 FQNNGV. This CDR3 has 14 amino acids. J gave up 1 base and V 7 bases, and 6 bases lay outside the gene matches. CDR3 DNA: TGTGCCAGCACCCGCACAGGGGCCCAAGAGACCCAGTACTTC. It encodes CASTRTGAQETQYF. Variable domain in full (rest from reference TRBV11-2 and TRBJ2-5): EAGVAQSPRYKIIEKRQSVAFWCNPISGHATLYWYQQILGQGPKLLIQFQNNGVVDDSQLPKDRFSAERLKGVDSTLKIQPAKLEDSAVYLCASTRTGAQETQYFGPGTRLLVL.

This sequence joins TRBV6-5 and TRBJ2-6; the match to TRBD1 covers 8 bases. V was clipped by 8 bases and J by 4 bases; unmatched bases: 7. The CDR3 spans 15 residues. The V gene's germline CDR1 is MNHEY and CDR2 SVGAGI. The CDR3 reads CASSRGLTGANVLTF. The CDR3 region has the DNA TGTGCCAGCTCCAGGGGGCTTACGGGGGCCAACGTCCTGACTTTC.

The chain has TRBV21-1 and TRBJ2-3; the D call in the table, TRBD2, was not verified against the DNA. TRBV21-1 is recorded as a pseudogene. The CDR3 runs to 15 residues. CDR3 protein: CASRSRGECTDTQYF. CDR3 nucleotide sequence: TGTGCCAGCAGATCCCGGGGGGAATGCACAGATACGCAGTATTTT.

A few counts support this clone. This chain joins TRBV19 and TRBJ2-5; 9 bases map to TRBD2. J gave up 5 bases and V 4 bases, and 11 bases lay outside the gene matches. The CDR3 sequence is 16 residues long. Germline V CDR1 and CDR2: LNHDA, SQIVND (reference sequence). The CDR3 sequence: CASSRSSGGHGETQYF. CDR3 nucleotides: TGTGCCAGTAGTAGAAGTAGCGGGGGCCATGGGGAGACCCAGTACTTC.

The chain carries TRBV5-3 and TRBJ2-7; 11 bases line up with TRBD2. TRBV5-3 is an ORF; its function is uncertain. The CDR3 loop spans 18 amino acids. The V gene end was trimmed by 0 bases and the J gene end by 2 bases; junction bases not matched to a gene: 10. CDR3 amino acids: CARSLGGTSGFAAYEQYF. CDR3 coding DNA: TGTGCCAGAAGCTTGGGGGGGACTAGCGGATTTGCGGCCTACGAGCAGTACTTC.

The chain employs TRBV11-3 and TRBJ1-1; 8 bases are shared with TRBD1. This CDR3 has 14 amino acids. Trimming removed 3 bases from V and 1 base from J; junction bases left unmatched: 1. Germline assignment: CDR1 SGHNT and CDR2 YENEEA. The CDR3 DNA reads as TGTGCCAGCAGCTTCACAGGGGGGAACACTGAAGCTTTCTTT. Its protein is CASSFTGGNTEAFF.

The CDR3 DNA is TGTGCCAGCAGCAGCAGGTCGTCCAATTCACCCCTCCACTTT. This translates into CASSSRSSNSPLHF. V usage is TRBV3-1 (or the pseudogene TRBV3-2) and J usage is TRBJ1-6; no definite D call. Trimming removed 5 bases at V and 7 bases at J, with 12 bases between. Germline CDR1 reads LGHDT; CDR2 reads YNNKEL (reference sequence). There are 14 residues in the CDR3.

The V and J genes are TRBV18 and TRBJ1-1, with 7 bases that match TRBD1. V lost 4 bases and J lost 5; bases outside the gene matches: 7. Per the germline V gene, CDR1 is KGHSH and CDR2 is LQKENI. The CDR3 has 14 residues. CDR3 in DNA: TGTGCCAGCTCACTACAGGGGAGATGGACTGAAGCTTTCTTT. Amino acids: CASSLQGRWTEAFF.

This clone has only a few counts. The rearrangement uses TRBV15 and TRBJ2-1, with 7 positions matching TRBD1. The germline CDR1 and CDR2 sequences are LNHNV and YYDKDF (reference sequence). After removal of 4 bases from V and 0 bases from J, the junction contained 3 bases not matched to a gene. The CDR3 is made up of 15 amino acids. CDR3 DNA sequence: TGTGCCACCAGCAACACAGGGGCCTCCTACAATGAGCAGTTCTTC. Residues: CATSNTGASYNEQFF.

This chain connects TRBV7-2 to TRBJ2-4; TRBD1 agrees at 7 bases. Germline V gene data show CDR1 as SGHTA and CDR2 as FQGNSA. Trimming took 7 bases from V and 4 from J; bases not matched to a gene: 7. The CDR3 extends over 14 amino acids. The CDR3 region has the DNA TGTGCCAGCATTTCCGACAGGGTAAAAAACATTCAGTACTTC. This gives the protein CASISDRVKNIQYF.

The chain is built from TRBV11-2 and TRBJ1-1; maybe TRBD1 (6 bases). The CDR3 totals 15 residues. Deletions cut 1 base from V and 0 bases from J, with 9 bases between. Germline CDR1 is SGHAT and CDR2 is FQNNGV. In nucleotides, the CDR3 is TGTGCCAGCAGCTTAGGAGGGGGAATGAACACTGAAGCTTTCTTT. Protein: CASSLGGGMNTEAFF.

This chain links TRBV5-4 with TRBJ1-1; tentatively, D is TRBD1 (6 bases). The V end was cut by 0 bases, the J end by 7 bases, with 10 bases between. The V gene's germline CDR1 is SGHNT and CDR2 YYREEE (reference sequence). The CDR3 loop spans 13 amino acids. This CDR3 is CASSLGTRGEAFF. CDR3 coding DNA: TGTGCCAGCAGCTTGGGGACCAGGGGTGAAGCTTTCTTT.

This clone was counted a few times. The gene calls are TRBV21-1 and TRBJ2-1; the D segment call TRBD1 is taken from the table without a DNA check. TRBV21-1 constitutes a pseudogene. The CDR3 loop spans 15 amino acids. The CDR3 region has the DNA TGTGCCAGCAGCAAAGGCCAGGAAGTACAATGCGAGCAGTTCTTC. Protein sequence: CASSKGQEVQCEQFF.

This rearrangement joins TRBV28 to TRBJ2-4; 11 positions match TRBD2. J lost 1 base, V lost 11 bases, and 7 bases had no gene match. CDR3 length: 15 residues. Germline CDR1 MDHEN, CDR2 SYDVKM. DNA for the CDR3: TGTGCCGCGACTAGCGGGATAGGGGCCAAAAACATTCAGTACTTC. Translating gives CAATSGIGAKNIQYF.

The chain recombines TRBV25-1 with TRBJ1-2; 9 bases fit TRBD1. Unmatched junction bases numbered 7, after V lost 7 bases and J lost 7 bases. The CDR3 has 13 residues. Looked up from germline, CDR1 is MGHDK and CDR2 is SYGVNS. CDR3 region: CASTPGQGLGYTF. The CDR3 DNA follows: TGTGCCAGCACCCCGGGACAGGGACTTGGCTACACCTTC.